This T cell receptor (beta chain) was obtained from a study of T cells expressing NK-cell markers. Across the whole study: HCMV serostatus: seven of eight sequenced donors positive, one negative. Findings and limits, study-wide: Dominant NKG2C+ clonotypes were found to form about 1.0-8% of CD8+ T cells in several donors.

Germline V gene sequence: CDR1 MNHNS, CDR2 SASEGT. The CDR3 is made up of 18 amino acids. In regard to this clonotype: Its antigen is unidentified.

TCRdb reprocessed the 5' RACE reads and keeps a single row for each CDR3 protein, giving no DNA. Recorded for this sample: some 460,000 distinct CDR3 sequences. This TCR was recovered from a woman in her forties or fifties in good health. The chain joins TRBV6-1 to TRBJ2-1; TCRdb's D call, TRBD2, is unchecked because there is no DNA. Sequenced material: blood T cells: a sorted CD56 or NKG2C T cell subset, CD4+ or CD8+ T cells, or bulk PBMC T cells (not recorded which). The CDR3 here is CASSEEFAGLATYNEQFF.